The T cell receptor beta chain under discussion was sequenced for a study of blood T cell repertoires in COVID-19. The data were produced by immunoSEQ multiplex PCR, yet TCRdb's version contains in-frame clones alone and is incomplete. The sample has about 160,000 clones; around 77% are singletons. Germline V gives CDR1 LGHNA, CDR2 YSLEER. The CDR3 runs 16 residues. The V gene end was trimmed by 0 bases and the J gene end by 3 bases; junction bases not matched to a gene: 3. Sample: peripheral blood. The sequence came from a man between 65 and 85 years old with acute or convalescent COVID-19. The chain employs TRBV4-3 and TRBJ2-3; 10 bases agree with TRBD2. CDR3 DNA: TGCGCCAGCAGCCAAGATACTAGCGGGAAGACAGATACGCAGTATTTT. Translated, it gives CASSQDTSGKTDTQYF.